The TCR beta chain described here comes from a study of T cell repertoires in cytomegalovirus infection. From the reads, TCRdb called clonotypes with MiXCR, one entry per CDR3 protein. This sample carries approximately 550,000 distinct CDR3 sequences, approximately 16% of them seen once, and the ten largest clones take 20% to 30%. Study results and caveats: Dominating the ex vivo response were TCR beta clonotypes that were CMV-specific and HLA-C-restricted.

Ten or more counts support this clonotype. Its antigen is currently unknown. Trimming took 3 bases from V and 8 from J, leaving 20 bases between them. This CDR3 is 16 amino acids long. The germline CDR1 and CDR2 sequences are SEHNR and FQNEAQ (reference sequence). The V gene is TRBV7-9, the J gene TRBJ2-1, with D possibly called TRBD1 or TRBD2 (5 bases each). The sequence derives from a human donor in good health (CMV status not recorded). Some clones in this sample may be carry-over from other donors' samples. Input material: CD8+ T cells from PBMCs. This CDR3 reads CASSFSRDQVRYEQFF. DNA for the CDR3: TGTGCCAGCAGCTTCTCCCGGGACCAAGTCCGGTATGAGCAGTTCTTC.